This T cell receptor beta chain was found in a study of a mutant IDH1 vaccine in newly diagnosed glioma (dated by TCRdb to the early 2020s). A note on the overall study: Of the 32 patients who were treated, about 62% were male and 37.5% were female, and the mean age was around 40 years. Before enrollment, patients had received standard therapy of radiotherapy alone, temozolomide alone, or radiochemotherapy with temozolomide; most received the combination. Six visits were used for peripheral blood collection: V03 (baseline), V05, V07, V10, V12 and V13. Longitudinal TCRB deep sequencing was done for 25 treated patients, wherever samples were available for exploratory analyses. Study-level results and caveats: Pseudoprogression seemed to be unrelated to changes in the top peripheral T cell clonotypes found by TCRB sequencing. Vaccine-induced immune responses across multiple MHC alleles were detected in approximately 94% of patients. Selection of PBMC samples for TCRB deep sequencing was based on availability. It was noted by the authors that analyses of patient blood samples could not be reproduced owing to sample limitations.

The CDR3 numbers 14 residues from cysteine through phenylalanine. The only DNA kept is the CDR3, 42 bases in frame from the first base. V and J are truncated by 3 bases and 6 bases respectively, leaving an intervening sequence of 15 bases. CDR1 and CDR2 (SGHDT, YYEEEE) derive from the germline V gene. Library creation used the immunoSEQ multiplex PCR assay. Rearranged TCR beta chain sequences were amplified with the hsTCRB Kit following the manufacturer's protocol. Sequencing of TCRB libraries was carried out on an Illumina MiSeq. In the paper's pipeline: The kit vendor's proprietary platform handled demultiplexing, trimming and gene mapping. TCRdb retrieved this table from immuneACCESS and kept in-frame rearrangements only. Not all clones are present; in checked studies, unresolved V genes account for under half, and no reason is known for the remainder. The V and J calls and the clone size are those of that table, but D and trimming were determined from the DNA. The sample table holds 35,000 to 40,000 clones, of which over 85% were seen once. The top ten constitute 15% to 20% of the sample.

Turning to this clone: Its binding antigen is unknown. The record has no base qualities; no much larger clone is one base away.

The time point label on this specimen signifies: baseline, week 1 (first vaccination visit). The treatment or condition label of this sample denotes: pre-vaccination baseline after standard-of-care therapy. Newly diagnosed WHO grade 3 or 4 IDH1-mutant astrocytomas showing loss of nuclear ATRX were present in the donors. The samples were drawn from NOA16, a multicentre, single-arm, open-label phase I trial in Germany that tested a mutant IDH1 peptide vaccine in humans for the first time. For immunogenicity testing, the blood drawn at visit V03 was used as the baseline sample. Genomic DNA for TCRB sequencing was isolated from EDTA blood with the DNeasy Blood and Tissue Kit.

The chain links TRBV5-6 with TRBJ1-2, and TRBD1 may be the D gene, going by 5 matching bases. The receptor was isolated from a man aged 18 to 30 with glioma. The sequencing here drew on PBMCs, taken from a glioma patient treated with radiotherapy, temozolomide or both. The DNA reads as follows: TGTGCCAGCAGCTCCTCCGGGGGACTACATGGCTACACCTTC. This codes for CASSSSGGLHGYTF.